These 23 T cell receptor beta chains share one sample of origin, sequenced in a study of monozygotic twins with inflammatory bowel disease. TCRdb reprocessed the 5' RACE reads, with one entry per CDR3 protein and no DNA. The specimen's table records around 40,000 distinct CDR3 sequences. The sequenced material came from blood. Receptors originate from a human donor with ulcerative colitis or Crohn's disease, or a healthy co-twin of an affected twin (not recorded which).

The chain joins TRBV10-3 to TRBJ2-1; the TRBD1 assignment by TCRdb is unverifiable without DNA. This CDR3 has 14 amino acids. From germline, CDR1 is ENHRY and CDR2 SYGVKD. CDR3: CAIRSQGAVNEQFF.

The genes are TRBV11-3 and TRBJ1-4. Per the germline V gene, CDR1 is SGHNT and CDR2 is YENEEA. This CDR3 is 17 amino acids long. The CDR3 loop reads CASSLPTRGATNEKLFF.

The chain employs TRBV3-1 and TRBJ2-1. The CDR3 is 15 amino acids. The germline gives CDR1 LGHDT, CDR2 YNNKEL (reference sequence). CDR3 loop: CASSQEPRPIDEQFF.

The chain employs TRBV19 and TRBJ1-6; the TRBD1 assignment by TCRdb is unverifiable without DNA. Germline-derived CDR1 and CDR2 are LNHDA and SQIVND (reference sequence). There are 18 residues in the CDR3. The CDR3 reads CASSILNSSPGRNSPLHF.

The chain combines TRBV7-8 with TRBJ1-4; no DNA is available, so the TRBD1 call from TCRdb remains unchecked. Germline loops: CDR1 SGHVS, CDR2 FQNEAQ. CDR3 size: 15 residues. The CDR3 spells CASSRGTGINEKLFF.

This clonotype registers medium-sized (0.01 to 0.1%) by frequency. This chain links TRBV20-1 with TRBJ2-1; no DNA is available, so the TRBD1 call from TCRdb remains unchecked. The CDR3 extends over 15 amino acids. CDR1 is DFQATT and CDR2 is SNEGSKA in the germline V gene (reference sequence). The CDR3 sequence: CSAPGQSNYYNEQFF.

The rearrangement uses TRBV19 and TRBJ2-5; TCRdb picks TRBD2, but there is no DNA to check that call. This CDR3 has 13 amino acids. The V gene's germline CDR1 is LNHDA and CDR2 SQIVND (reference sequence). The CDR3 loop reads CASKPGLAETQYF.

This chain links TRBV12-3 or TRBV12-4 with TRBJ2-7; the D call of TRBD1 rests on TCRdb alone, since no DNA is present to check it. The CDR3 is 13 residues long. CDR3: CASSRQGWDEQYF.

The rearrangement joins TRBV5-1 to TRBJ2-3; no DNA is available, so the TRBD1 call from TCRdb remains unchecked. There are 16 residues in the CDR3. Germline V lookup: CDR1 SGHRS, CDR2 YFSETQ. The CDR3 protein is CASSLDTLDRGNTQYF.

The chain has TRBV5-1 and TRBJ1-1; TCRdb indicates TRBD1, and absent DNA this call remains unverified. CDR1 is SGHRS and CDR2 is YFSETQ in the germline V gene. This CDR3 has 15 residues. CDR3 protein: CASSSGAGVNTEAFF. The entire variable domain, with the rest obtained from reference TRBV5-1 and TRBJ1-1, is as follows: KAGVTQTPRYLIKTRGQQVTLSCSPISGHRSVSWYQQTPGQGLQFLFEYFSETQRNKGNFPGRFSGRQFSNSRSEMNVSTLELGDSALYLCASSSGAGVNTEAFFGQGTRLTVV.

The rearrangement links TRBV5-1 to TRBJ2-1; TCRdb indicates TRBD1, and absent DNA this call remains unverified. The CDR3 covers 15 residues. The germline V gene has CDR1 SGHRS and CDR2 YFSETQ. CDR3 protein: CASSLEGREWNEQFF.

J is TRBJ2-2 and V is TRBV20-1; TCRdb gives TRBD2 as the D gene, but with no DNA this cannot be confirmed. Germline V lookup: CDR1 DFQATT, CDR2 SNEGSKA (reference sequence). This CDR3 contains 16 residues. The CDR3 loop reads CSARPGLAANTGELFF.

This sequence joins TRBV20-1 and TRBJ2-5. The CDR3 loop spans 13 amino acids. Germline V lookup: CDR1 DFQATT, CDR2 SNEGSKA (reference sequence). The CDR3 spells CSAARARQETQYF.

V usage is TRBV6-1 and J usage is TRBJ1-2; the D call from TCRdb, TRBD1, cannot be confirmed without DNA. The CDR3 spans 15 residues. Germline-derived CDR1 and CDR2 are MNHNS and SASEGT. The CDR3 sequence is CATSGQDKTSYGYTF.

This chain's CDR3 is CATSGTVGTDTQYF. The chain joins TRBV24-1 to TRBJ2-3; TCRdb designates TRBD1, a call that cannot be tested without DNA. Per the germline V gene, CDR1 is KGHDR and CDR2 is SFDVKD. This CDR3 is built from 14 residues.

The rearrangement links TRBV27 to TRBJ2-5; without DNA, the TCRdb call of TRBD1 cannot be checked. The CDR3 loop spans 15 amino acids. CDR1 MNHEY and CDR2 SMNVEV come from the germline V gene (reference sequence). Here the CDR3 reads CASSFTRGRVETQYF.

The V gene is TRBV5-1, the J gene TRBJ2-1; TCRdb's assignment of TRBD2 cannot be checked, as there is no DNA. This CDR3 has 14 residues. Germline lookup yields CDR1 SGHRS and CDR2 YFSETQ. CDR3 residues: CASIATSGRNEQFF.

The chain links TRBV7-6 to TRBJ1-1. The V gene's germline CDR1 is SGHVS and CDR2 FNYEAQ. This CDR3 is 16 amino acids long. CDR3 amino acids: CASSLGRKRSGPEAFF. Together with reference TRBV7-6 and TRBJ1-1, the CDR3 gives the full variable domain: GAGVSQSPRYKVTKRGQDVALRCDPISGHVSLYWYRQALGQGPEFLTYFNYEAQQDKSGLPNDRFSAERPEGSISTLTIQRTEQRDSAMYRCASSLGRKRSGPEAFFGQGTRLTVV.

CDR3 sequence reads: CSARDQTGLSYEQYF. The chain uses TRBV20-1 and TRBJ2-7; checking the TCRdb D call of TRBD1 is not possible without DNA. Germline V lookup: CDR1 DFQATT, CDR2 SNEGSKA (reference sequence). The CDR3 covers 15 residues.

This rearrangement joins TRBV6-2 or TRBV6-3 to TRBJ2-7; TCRdb's D call, TRBD1, is unchecked because there is no DNA. The CDR3 totals 16 residues. Germline V lookup: CDR1 MNHEY, CDR2 SVGEGT. The chain's CDR3 is CASSYSRSGSSGEQYF.

This chain joins TRBV5-1 and TRBJ2-3; TCRdb reports TRBD2, a call that lacks DNA to check it against. Germline values: CDR1 SGHRS, CDR2 YFSETQ. This CDR3 spans 16 amino acids. The CDR3 sequence: CASSLTLAGGGDTQYF.

The J gene is TRBJ1-5, the V gene TRBV20-1; without DNA, the TCRdb call of TRBD1 cannot be checked. This CDR3 has 16 amino acids. The germline V gene has CDR1 DFQATT and CDR2 SNEGSKA (reference sequence). CDR3 residues: CSARDGSSPSNQPQHF.

The V call is TRBV7-6, the J call TRBJ2-7; the TCRdb D gene call, TRBD1, has no DNA to confirm it. The CDR3 loop spans 13 amino acids. Germline V gene lookup returns CDR1 SGHVS and CDR2 FNYEAQ. The CDR3: CASSLTGPEGQYF.